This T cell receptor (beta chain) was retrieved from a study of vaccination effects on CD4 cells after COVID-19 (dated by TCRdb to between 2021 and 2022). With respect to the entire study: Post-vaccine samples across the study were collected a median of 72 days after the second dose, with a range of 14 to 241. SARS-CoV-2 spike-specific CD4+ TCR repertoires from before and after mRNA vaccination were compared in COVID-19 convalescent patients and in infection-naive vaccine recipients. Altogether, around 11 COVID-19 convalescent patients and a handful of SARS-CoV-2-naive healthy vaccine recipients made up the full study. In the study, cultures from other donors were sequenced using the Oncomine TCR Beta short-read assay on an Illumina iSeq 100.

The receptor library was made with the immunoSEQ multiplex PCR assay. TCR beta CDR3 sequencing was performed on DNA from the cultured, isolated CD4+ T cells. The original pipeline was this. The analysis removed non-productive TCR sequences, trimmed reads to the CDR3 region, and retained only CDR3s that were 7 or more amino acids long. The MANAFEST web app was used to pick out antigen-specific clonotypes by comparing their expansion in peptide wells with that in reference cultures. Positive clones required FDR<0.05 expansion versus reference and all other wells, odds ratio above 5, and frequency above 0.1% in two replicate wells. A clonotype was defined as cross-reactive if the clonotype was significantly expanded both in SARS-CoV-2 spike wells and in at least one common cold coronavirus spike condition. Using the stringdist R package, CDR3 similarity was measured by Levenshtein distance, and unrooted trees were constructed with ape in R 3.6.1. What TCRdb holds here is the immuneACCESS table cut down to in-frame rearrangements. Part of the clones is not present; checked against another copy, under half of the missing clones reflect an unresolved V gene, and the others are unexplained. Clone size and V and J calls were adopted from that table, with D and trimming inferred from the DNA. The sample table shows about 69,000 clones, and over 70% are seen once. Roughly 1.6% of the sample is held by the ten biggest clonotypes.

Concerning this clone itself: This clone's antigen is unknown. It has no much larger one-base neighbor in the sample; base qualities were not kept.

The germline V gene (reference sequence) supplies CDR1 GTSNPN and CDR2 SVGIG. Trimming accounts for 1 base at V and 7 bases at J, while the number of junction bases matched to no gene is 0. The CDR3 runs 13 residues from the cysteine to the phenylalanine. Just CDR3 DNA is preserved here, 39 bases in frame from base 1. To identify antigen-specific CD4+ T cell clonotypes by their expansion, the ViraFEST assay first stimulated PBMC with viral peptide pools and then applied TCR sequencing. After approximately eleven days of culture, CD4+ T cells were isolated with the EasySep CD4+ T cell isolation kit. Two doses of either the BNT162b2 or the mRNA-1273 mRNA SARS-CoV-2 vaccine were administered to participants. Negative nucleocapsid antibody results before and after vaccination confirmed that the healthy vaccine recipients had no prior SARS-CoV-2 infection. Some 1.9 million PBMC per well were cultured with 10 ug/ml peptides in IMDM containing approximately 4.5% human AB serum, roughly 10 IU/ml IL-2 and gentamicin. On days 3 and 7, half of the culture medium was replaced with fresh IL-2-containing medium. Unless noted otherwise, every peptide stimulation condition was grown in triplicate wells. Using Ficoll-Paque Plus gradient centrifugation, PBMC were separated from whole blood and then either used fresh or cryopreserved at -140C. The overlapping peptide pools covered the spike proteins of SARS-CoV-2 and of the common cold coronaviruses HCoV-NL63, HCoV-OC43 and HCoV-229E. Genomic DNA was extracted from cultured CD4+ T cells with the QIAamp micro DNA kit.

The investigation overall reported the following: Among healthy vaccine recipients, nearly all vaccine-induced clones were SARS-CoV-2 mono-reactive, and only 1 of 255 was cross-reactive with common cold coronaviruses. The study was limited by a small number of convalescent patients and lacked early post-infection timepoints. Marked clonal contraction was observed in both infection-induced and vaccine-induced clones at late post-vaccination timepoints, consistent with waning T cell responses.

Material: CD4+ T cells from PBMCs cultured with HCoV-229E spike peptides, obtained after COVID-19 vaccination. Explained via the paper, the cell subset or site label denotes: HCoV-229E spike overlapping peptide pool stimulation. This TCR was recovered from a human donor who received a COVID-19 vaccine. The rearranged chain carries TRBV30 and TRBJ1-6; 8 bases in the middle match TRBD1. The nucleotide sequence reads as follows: TGTGCCTGGAGTGGACAGGGGAATTCACCCCTCCACTTT. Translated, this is CAWSGQGNSPLHF.